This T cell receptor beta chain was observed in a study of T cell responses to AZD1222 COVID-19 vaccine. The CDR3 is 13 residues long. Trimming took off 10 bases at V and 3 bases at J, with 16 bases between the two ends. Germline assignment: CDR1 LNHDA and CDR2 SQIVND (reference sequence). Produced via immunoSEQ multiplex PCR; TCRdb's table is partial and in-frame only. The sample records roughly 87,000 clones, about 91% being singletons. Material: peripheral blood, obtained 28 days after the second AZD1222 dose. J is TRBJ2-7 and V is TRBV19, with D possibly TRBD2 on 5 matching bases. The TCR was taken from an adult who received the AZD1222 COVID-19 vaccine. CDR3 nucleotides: TGTGCCACAGGCGAGGGAATTCTCTACGAGCAGTACTTC. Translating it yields CATGEGILYEQYF.